This TCR beta chain came from a study of cytomegalovirus exposure and HLA in healthy donors. Study-wide findings and caveats: Roughly uniform depth of sequencing across donors was assumed in presence/absence analyses. The listing of about 150 TCR beta chains classed them as cytomegalovirus-associated. Most sequenced TCRs were rare (though some public TCRs occurred in many donors).

Every donor was a healthy person donating bone marrow. With 60 Vbeta and 13 Jbeta primers, the PCR was carried out. Using immunoSEQ multiplex PCR, the repertoire was profiled, and TCRdb retains in-frame clones only, with some absent. This table holds some 220,000 clones, roughly 85% found once. Germline assignment: CDR1 SGHTA and CDR2 FQGTGA. The V and J ends lost 3 bases and 4 bases, in that order; junction bases with no gene match: 6. The CDR3 has 15 residues. As regards this clone: The antigen is undetermined.

Material: PBMCs. The receptor's source is a girl aged 2-15 years in good health and CMV-seronegative. The rearrangement joins TRBV7-3 to TRBJ2-3, with 8 bases that match TRBD2. The CDR3: CASSFVAGRADTQYF. CDR3 sequence (DNA): TGTGCCAGCAGCTTTGTAGCGGGGAGGGCAGATACGCAGTATTTT.